The present TCR beta chain was sequenced within a study of blood T cell repertoires in COVID-19. Looking at the study overall: Collection of acute and convalescent COVID-19 samples took place in the United States, Italy and Spain.

As originally analysed: For nucleated cells, counts were estimated from reference gene primer amplification. Some clones are missing from TCRdb's copy, which holds only in-frame ones; the method was immunoSEQ multiplex PCR. The V and J calls and clone size were taken over from that table, and D and trimming were inferred from the DNA. This table holds 200,000 or so clones, approximately 80% found once. The sample holds one count of this clone. V was clipped by 6 bases and J by 4 bases, with 10 bases between them. This CDR3 spans 13 amino acids. Germline CDR1 and CDR2: LGHDT and YNNKEL (reference sequence).

The sequence was collected from a human donor with acute or convalescent COVID-19. The donor label of this sample is uncertain. The source material was peripheral blood. This sequence joins TRBV3-1 (or the pseudogene TRBV3-2) and TRBJ1-3, with D perhaps TRBD1 (5 bases). The CDR3 DNA reads TGTGCCAGCAGTCCAAGACAGGGAAACACCATATATTTT. This translates into CASSPRQGNTIYF.